Listed below are T cell receptor beta chains from one sample, sequenced in a study of shared clonotypes between healthy human individuals. The method was immunoSEQ multiplex PCR; TCRdb's version includes in-frame clones alone and lacks a portion of them. This repertoire shows hundreds of thousands of clones, roughly 95% found once; its top ten account for over 0.09%. The sample taken for sequencing was naive CD8+ T cells sorted from blood. The receptors were gathered from a woman in her 30s in good health. The CDR3 runs from the conserved cysteine through the conserved F or W.

j_call v_call cdr3_aa
TRBJ1-2 TRBV5-4 CASSAGTLGNYGYTF
TRBJ1-1 TRBV7-8 CASSPLQGDYTEAFF
TRBJ1-1 TRBV27 CASSSGTGAGTEAFF
TRBJ2-7 TRBV10-2 CASSDLAGTTYEQYF
TRBJ1-1 TRBV2 CASSLGPGTNTEAFF
TRBJ2-2 TRBV4-1 CASSQKNRAVTDTTGELFF
TRBJ1-1 TRBV13 CASSLQGGTEAFF
TRBJ1-3 TRBV6-6 CASSYSGTTSGNTIYF
TRBJ2-7 TRBV7-9 CASSLGPEQYF
TRBJ1-1 TRBV11-2 CASSRQGGRPPNNEAFF
TRBJ2-3 TRBV9 CASSQEDTQYF
TRBJ1-1 TRBV28 CASSFAGHTEAFF
TRBJ2-7 TRBV6-1 CASSVPKGSGVYYEQYF
TRBJ1-1 TRBV27 CASSFNGGFTEAFF
TRBJ2-7 TRBV6-6 CASSTEGARYEQYF
TRBJ2-1 TRBV27 CASSLGAGGGYNEQFF
TRBJ1-1 TRBV9 CASSPPSGKFTEAFF
TRBJ1-1 TRBV5-7 CASSLGTEAFF
TRBJ2-7 TRBV27 CASSGSSEQYF
TRBJ1-1 TRBV10-2 CASSETGDREGTEAFF
TRBJ2-7 TRBV27 CASSLSWRGSYEQYF
TRBJ1-3 TRBV6-1 CASSVGYGRNTIYF
TRBJ2-1 TRBV11-2 CASSFRLAGVNEQFF
TRBJ2-3 TRBV29-1 CSVYGGDTQYF